Listed below are T cell receptor beta chains from one sample, sequenced in a study of blood T cell repertoires in COVID-19. Using immunoSEQ multiplex PCR, the repertoire was profiled, and TCRdb retains in-frame clones only, with some absent. The sample shows a few hundred thousand clones, about 88% of them seen only once. Sequencing used PBMCs or T cells enriched from blood (not recorded which). Every receptor here comes from a woman between 45 and 60 years old who had recovered from COVID-19. Both conserved end residues are part of each CDR3. The D gene is left open where the match is weak. Clone size is given for some rows only: seen once, a few or many times, or a class if the clone is expanded.

CASSLEASPYNEQFF	TGTGCCAGCAGCTTAGAGGCTAGCCCCTACAATGAGCAGTTCTTC	NA	NA	TRBV5-4	TRBJ2-1
CASSPRLAVHEQYF	TGTGCCAGCAGTCCTCGACTAGCAGTACACGAGCAGTACTTC	NA	TRBD2	TRBV27	TRBJ2-7
CSVAVFNEQFF	TGCAGCGTTGCAGTATTCAATGAGCAGTTCTTC	NA	NA	TRBV29-1	TRBJ2-1
CASSPGQGTQETQYF	TGTGCCAGCAGCCCTGGACAGGGAACCCAAGAGACCCAGTACTTC	NA	TRBD1	TRBV7-9	TRBJ2-5
CASSMIPGPTYEQYF	TGCGCCAGCAGCATGATACCCGGTCCGACATACGAGCAGTACTTC	NA	NA	TRBV5-1	TRBJ2-7
CAWSQGRNSGNTIYF	TGTGCCTGGAGTCAGGGAAGAAATTCTGGAAACACCATATATTTT	NA	NA	TRBV30	TRBJ1-3
CASSLSFRTSGTGEQYF	TGTGCCAGCAGCTTAAGTTTTAGGACTAGCGGGACCGGCGAGCAGTACTTC	NA	TRBD2	TRBV7-9	TRBJ2-7
CASSYAGTGYGYTF	TGTGCCAGCAGCTACGCCGGGACAGGCTATGGCTACACCTTC	NA	TRBD1	TRBV11-2	TRBJ1-2
CASSQPGTGGTEAFF	TGTGCCAGCAGCCAACCCGGGACAGGGGGCACTGAAGCTTTCTTT	NA	TRBD1	TRBV4-2	TRBJ1-1
CASSQGQGSPYEQYF	TGTGCCAGCAGCCAGGGACAGGGCTCCCCTTACGAGCAGTACTTC	NA	TRBD1	TRBV5-4	TRBJ2-7
CASSLGPGAGNTIYF	TGTGCCAGCAGCTTAGGTCCAGGGGCTGGAAACACCATATATTTT	once	NA	TRBV7-9	TRBJ1-3
CASSSRTSPLWDEQFF	TGTGCCAGCAGCTCCAGAACTAGCCCACTCTGGGATGAGCAGTTCTTC	NA	NA	TRBV7-2	TRBJ2-1
CASSETGYEQYF	TGTGCCAGCAGTGAAACGGGCTACGAGCAGTACTTC	NA	NA	TRBV2	TRBJ2-7
CASSLGTGSEQYF	TGTGCCAGTAGTCTCGGGACAGGCTCCGAGCAGTACTTC	NA	TRBD1	TRBV19	TRBJ2-7
CASRPIWTGTYEQYF	TGCGCCAGCAGGCCGATTTGGACGGGGACCTACGAGCAGTACTTC	NA	NA	TRBV5-1	TRBJ2-7
CASSAGQGHVGLYEQYF	TGTGCCAGCAGTGCGGGACAGGGGCACGTAGGTCTCTACGAGCAGTACTTC	NA	TRBD1	TRBV2	TRBJ2-7
CASSFDGGRNTDTQYF	TGTGCCAGCAGCTTCGACGGAGGGCGCAACACAGATACGCAGTATTTT	NA	NA	TRBV7-2	TRBJ2-3